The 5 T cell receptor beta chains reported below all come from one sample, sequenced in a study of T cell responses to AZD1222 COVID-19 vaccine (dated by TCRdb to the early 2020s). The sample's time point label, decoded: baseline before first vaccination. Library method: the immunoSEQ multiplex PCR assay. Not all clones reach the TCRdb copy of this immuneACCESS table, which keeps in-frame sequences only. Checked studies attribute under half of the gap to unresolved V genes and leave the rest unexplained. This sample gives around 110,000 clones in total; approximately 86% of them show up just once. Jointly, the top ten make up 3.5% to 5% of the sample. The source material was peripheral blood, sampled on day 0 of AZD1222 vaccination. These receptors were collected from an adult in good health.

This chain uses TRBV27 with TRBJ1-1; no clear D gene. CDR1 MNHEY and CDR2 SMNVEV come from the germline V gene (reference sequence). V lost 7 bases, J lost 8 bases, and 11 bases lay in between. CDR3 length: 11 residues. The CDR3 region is CASTNSKEAFF. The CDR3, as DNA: TGTGCCAGCACAAATTCGAAAGAAGCTTTCTTT.

The CDR3 sequence is CASSEQGITEAFF. The CDR3 bases are TGTGCCAGCAGCGAACAGGGGATTACTGAAGCTTTCTTT. This chain uses TRBV11-1 with TRBJ1-1; 7 bases agree with TRBD1. This CDR3 has 13 amino acids. Germline CDR1 is SGHAT and CDR2 is FQDESV (reference sequence). The V segment lost 5 bases and the J segment 5 bases; nucleotides outside the gene matches: 5.

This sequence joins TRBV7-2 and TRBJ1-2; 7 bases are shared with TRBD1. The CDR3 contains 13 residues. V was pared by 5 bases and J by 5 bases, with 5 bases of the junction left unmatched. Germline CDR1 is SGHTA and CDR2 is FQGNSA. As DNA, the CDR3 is TGTGCCAGCAGCGTTGACAGGGAATATGGCTACACCTTC. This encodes CASSVDREYGYTF.

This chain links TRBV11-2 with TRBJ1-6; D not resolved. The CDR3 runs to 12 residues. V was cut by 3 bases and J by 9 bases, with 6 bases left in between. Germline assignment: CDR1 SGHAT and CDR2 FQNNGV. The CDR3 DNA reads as TGTGCCAGCAGCTTCGAACGTTCACCCCTCCACTTT. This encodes CASSFERSPLHF.

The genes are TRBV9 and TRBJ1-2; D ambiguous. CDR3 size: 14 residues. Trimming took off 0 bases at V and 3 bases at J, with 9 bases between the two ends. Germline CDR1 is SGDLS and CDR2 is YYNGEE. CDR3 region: CASSVDLGDYGYTF. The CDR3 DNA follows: TGTGCCAGCAGCGTAGACTTGGGCGACTATGGCTACACCTTC.